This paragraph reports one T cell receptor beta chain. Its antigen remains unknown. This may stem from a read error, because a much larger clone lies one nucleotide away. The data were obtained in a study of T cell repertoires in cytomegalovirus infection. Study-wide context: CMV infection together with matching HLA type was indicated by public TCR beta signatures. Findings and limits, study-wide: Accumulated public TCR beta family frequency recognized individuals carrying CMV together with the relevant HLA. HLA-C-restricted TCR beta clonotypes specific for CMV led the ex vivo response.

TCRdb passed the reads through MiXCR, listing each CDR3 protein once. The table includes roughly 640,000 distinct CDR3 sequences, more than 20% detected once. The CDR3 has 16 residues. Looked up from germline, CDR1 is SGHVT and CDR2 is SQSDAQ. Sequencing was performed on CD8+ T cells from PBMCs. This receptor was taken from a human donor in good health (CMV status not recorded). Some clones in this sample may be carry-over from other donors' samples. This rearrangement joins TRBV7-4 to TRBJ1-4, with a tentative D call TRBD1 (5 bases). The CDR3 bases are TGTGCCAGCAGCCGACAGTTAGATGCAACTAATGAAAAACCGTTTTTT. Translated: CASSRQLDATNEKPFF. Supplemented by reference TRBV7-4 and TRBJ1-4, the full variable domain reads GAGVSQSPRYKVAKRGRDVALRCDSISGHVTLYWYRQTLGQGSEVLTYSQSDAQRDKSGRPSGRFSAERPERSVSTLKIQRTEQGDSAVYLCASSRQLDATNEKPFFGSGTQLSVL.